The sequence of this T cell receptor beta chain was determined in a study of T-cell memory formation after mild COVID-19. This clonotype was seen more than once but under ten times. Its target is not known. The authors produced TCR alpha and TCR beta cDNA libraries with sample barcodes and UMIs by 5'RACE using constant-segment primers. MiXCR was run by TCRdb on the 5' RACE reads, yielding one entry per CDR3 protein. Of more than 120,000 distinct CDR3 sequences listed, over 6% are singletons. Trimming left V 3 bases short and J 0 bases short, with 6 bases between. Germline lookup yields CDR1 SNHLY and CDR2 FYNNEI. This CDR3 has 15 residues. Overall study findings and caveats: There was a balanced CD4/CD8 profile in clones contracting day 15 to 85, and later expanders leaned CD4+.

The sample taken for sequencing was PBMCs or a T cell subset sorted from them (not recorded which). This receptor was obtained from an adult woman who had mild COVID-19 (a few samples of this study predate the infection). Cell type and time point are not known. The chain employs TRBV2 and TRBJ1-6; D not certain. DNA of the CDR3: TGTGCCAGCAGTGAGGGCTACTCCTATAATTCACCCCTCCACTTT. This gives the protein CASSEGYSYNSPLHF.